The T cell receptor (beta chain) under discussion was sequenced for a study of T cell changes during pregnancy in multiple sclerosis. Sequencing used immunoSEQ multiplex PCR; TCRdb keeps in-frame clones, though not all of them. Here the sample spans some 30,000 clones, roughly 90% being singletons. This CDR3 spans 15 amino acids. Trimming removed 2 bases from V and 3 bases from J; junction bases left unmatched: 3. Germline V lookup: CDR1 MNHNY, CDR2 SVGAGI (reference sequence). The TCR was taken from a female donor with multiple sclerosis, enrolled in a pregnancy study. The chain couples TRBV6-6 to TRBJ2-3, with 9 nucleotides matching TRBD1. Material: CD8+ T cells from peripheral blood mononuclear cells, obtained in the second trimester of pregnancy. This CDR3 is CASSYVQGATDTQYF. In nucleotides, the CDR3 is TGTGCCAGCAGTTACGTACAGGGGGCGACAGATACGCAGTATTTT.